A selection of T cell receptor beta chains follows, all from one sample in a study of blood T cell repertoires in COVID-19. Measured with immunoSEQ multiplex PCR; TCRdb has only the in-frame clones, and not every one. Here the sample spans about 130,000 clones, 79% being singletons. Source material: peripheral blood. These receptors all come from a man in his forties or fifties with active or convalescent COVID-19. The CDR3 runs from the conserved cysteine through the conserved F or W. D genes are given only for firm matches. A clone size is listed for some rows: how often the clone was seen (once, few, many), or a class if it is expanded.

clone_size	v_call	j_call	d_call	cdr3_nt	cdr3_aa
.	TRBV6-5	TRBJ1-1	.	TGTGCCAGCAGTTCTTTGCGGGACACTGAAGCTTTCTTT	CASSSLRDTEAFF
.	TRBV6-5	TRBJ1-3	TRBD1	TGTGCCAGCAGTTACGGGGACAGGGGTTCTGGAAACACCATATATTTT	CASSYGDRGSGNTIYF
.	TRBV6-5	TRBJ1-5	.	TGTGCCAGCAGTTACGTCGCAGGGGATGAACAGCCCCAGCATTTT	CASSYVAGDEQPQHF
few	TRBV28	TRBJ2-6	.	TGTGCCACCAACCGCCGGGGGGCGACGGGGGCCAACGTCCTGACTTTC	CATNRRGATGANVLTF
.	TRBV3-1/TRBV3-2	TRBJ2-7	.	TGTGCCAGCAGCCTACGAGGCGGAAGATCCTACGAGCAGTACTTC	CASSLRGGRSYEQYF
many	TRBV5-1	TRBJ1-2	TRBD1	TGCGCCAGCAGCTTGGCCACAGGGGGCTATGGCTACACCTTC	CASSLATGGYGYTF
few	TRBV11-2	TRBJ1-1	.	TGTGCCAGCAGCTTAGATCGGGGGGCAGAAGCTTTCTTT	CASSLDRGAEAFF
.	TRBV5-5	TRBJ1-2	TRBD1	TGTGCCAGCAGCTTATCACAGGGGGCGCTTGGCTACACCTTC	CASSLSQGALGYTF
.	TRBV3-1/TRBV3-2	TRBJ2-1	.	TGTGCCAGCAGCCAAGAATCAGGAAGCTACAATGAGCAGTTCTTC	CASSQESGSYNEQFF
.	TRBV19	TRBJ1-1	.	TGTGCCAGTAGTATGGGGCCCGCTGGCGCTGAAGCTTTCTTT	CASSMGPAGAEAFF
.	TRBV5-6	TRBJ2-5	TRBD1	TGTGCCAGCAGCATCTGGGACAGGGCGCCTCAAGAGACCCAGTACTTC	CASSIWDRAPQETQYF
.	TRBV20-1	TRBJ1-1	TRBD1	TGCAGTGCTGACAGGGAGACTGAAGCTTTCTTT	CSADRETEAFF
once	TRBV7-9	TRBJ2-5	.	TGTGCCAGCAGCAAAAGCAACAGCCCCCAAGAGACCCAGTACTTC	CASSKSNSPQETQYF
.	TRBV14	TRBJ2-7	.	TGTGCCAGCAGCCAACCCCGGAGGGCTAACGAGCAGTACTTC	CASSQPRRANEQYF
.	TRBV12-5	TRBJ1-1	TRBD1	TGTGCTAGTGGTTTGGCGGGACAGGGTTTGTCTGAAGCTTTCTTT	CASGLAGQGLSEAFF
.	TRBV5-4	TRBJ2-1	.	TGTGCCAGCAGCTTTGGGGGGACCTCCTTAAACAATGAGCAGTTCTTC	CASSFGGTSLNNEQFF
.	TRBV6-2/TRBV6-3	TRBJ2-2	TRBD2	TGTGCCAGCAGTTACTCGACTAGCGGGAGGGCCACCGGGGAGCTGTTTTTT	CASSYSTSGRATGELFF
.	TRBV5-8	TRBJ1-2	.	TGTGCCAGCAGTCCCCCTTACGCAGGGGATTATGGCTACACCTTC	CASSPPYAGDYGYTF
once	TRBV9	TRBJ2-2	.	TGTGCCAGCAGCGTAAGAGGTCGAGCAGACTACGGGGAGCTGTTTTTT	CASSVRGRADYGELFF
.	TRBV5-6	TRBJ2-7	TRBD2	TGTGCCAGCAGCTTGAGTGGGACTAGCGGGAGGGACGAGCAGTACTTC	CASSLSGTSGRDEQYF
.	TRBV5-6	TRBJ2-3	.	TGTGCCAGCAGCGTCTCCTCCACAGATACGCAGTATTTT	CASSVSSTDTQYF
.	TRBV18	TRBJ1-4	TRBD1	TGTGCCAGCTCACCCCAGGGGACAGGGAGTGAAAAACTGTTTTTT	CASSPQGTGSEKLFF
large	TRBV5-4	TRBJ2-2	.	TGTGCCAGCACTCAGGGGGGTGGAACCGGGGAGCTGTTTTTT	CASTQGGGTGELFF
.	TRBV7-6	TRBJ2-2	TRBD2	TGTGCCAGCAGCTACCCCCACCGAGAAGGGAGGGCCGCCGGGGAGCTGTTTTTT	CASSYPHREGRAAGELFF
.	TRBV5-1	TRBJ2-7	.	TGCGCCAGCAGCTTGGGTAATACCTACGAGCAGTACTTC	CASSLGNTYEQYF
few	TRBV6-5	TRBJ1-2	TRBD1	TGTGCCAGCAGATTTAACAGGGGGCGTTACTATGGCTACACCTTC	CASRFNRGRYYGYTF